This passage covers 13 T cell receptor beta chains from one sample sequenced in a study of CD8+CD57+ T cells in acquired aplastic anemia. Using genomic DNA as the template, TCR beta VDJ and CDR3 profiling was carried out. TCRdb independently ran MiXCR on the reads; one entry per CDR3 protein. Of roughly 420,000 distinct CDR3 sequences listed, 65% to 80% were seen once; the top ten hold 3% to 4.5%. The sample was sorted CD4+, CD8+, or CD8+CD57+ T cells (not recorded which) from PBMCs. The receptors derive from a human donor in good health, serving as a control.

Of note for this clonotype: One end of the junction fails to match germline, which may point to a read error. The chain uses TRBV5-1 and TRBJ2-5; the match to TRBD2 covers 7 bases. Germline assignment: CDR1 SGHRS and CDR2 YFSETQ. The CDR3 extends over 14 amino acids. The CDR3 protein is CASSPSGDQETQYF. DNA of the CDR3: TGTGCCAGCAGTCCCAGCGGGGATCAAGAGACCCAGTACTTC.

This clonotype was found a few times. V and J are TRBV7-8 and TRBJ2-7, with D uncertain. This CDR3 spans 10 amino acids. Germline V CDR1 and CDR2: SGHVS, FQNEAQ. V was clipped by 5 bases and J by 6 bases, with 5 bases between them. The CDR3 nucleotides read TGTGCCAGCAGCCAGACCGAGCAGTACTTC. Its translation is CASSQTEQYF.

About this clonotype: At one end, the junction sequence differs from germline, possibly due to a read error. This CDR3 is CASSLMDRGVGHNF. Here the CDR3 DNA reads TGTGCCAGCAGCTTGATGGACAGGGGAGTTGGCCACAACTTC. The genes are TRBV7-3 and TRBJ2-7; 9 nucleotides match TRBD1. CDR1 and CDR2 from the germline V gene are SGHTA and FQGTGA. This CDR3 spans 14 amino acids.

The rearrangement joins TRBV4-2 to TRBJ1-1, with TRBD1 as a possible D gene (5 bases). The length of the CDR3 is 13 residues. Germline V gene sequence: CDR1 LGHNA, CDR2 YNFKEQ. V was trimmed by 4 bases and J by 5 bases, leaving 11 bases between them. The CDR3 bases are TGTGCCAGCAGCCTAGGGGCGCAGACTGAAGCTTTCTTT. It encodes CASSLGAQTEAFF.

This clonotype showed up many times. The chain uses TRBV5-1 and TRBJ1-2; 7 nucleotides agree with TRBD1. Germline trimming cut 4 bases from V and 1 base from J; bases unmatched to any gene: 10. The CDR3 contains 16 residues. CDR1 and CDR2 from the germline V gene are SGHRS and YFSETQ. The CDR3 DNA is TGCGCCAGCAGCGGGGGGCAGGGACAGCTTAACTATGGCTACACCTTC. Translating it yields CASSGGQGQLNYGYTF.

This clonotype was counted at least ten times. This chain connects TRBV12-3 or TRBV12-4 to TRBJ1-1; D possibly corresponds to TRBD1 (6 bases). The length of the CDR3 is 14 residues. Trimming stripped 6 bases from V and 1 base from J, with 12 bases between. The CDR3 is CASRQTGQNTEAFF. CDR3 in DNA: TGTGCCAGCAGGCAGACAGGTCAGAACACTGAAGCTTTCTTT.

The CDR3, as DNA: TGTGCCAGCAGCGTCGGGGGCGCAGGCTATGGCTACACCTTC. It encodes CASSVGGAGYGYTF. The chain joins TRBV7-8 to TRBJ1-2; D is possibly TRBD1 (6 bases). V was trimmed by 5 bases and J by 4 bases, leaving 14 bases between them. Germline V lookup: CDR1 SGHVS, CDR2 FQNEAQ. This CDR3 has 14 residues.

This rearrangement joins TRBV19 to TRBJ1-5; D ambiguous. V was pared by 3 bases and J by 7 bases, with 10 bases between. The CDR3 covers 13 residues. CDR1 is LNHDA, CDR2 SQIVND, per germline (reference sequence). The CDR3 DNA reads TGTGCCAGTAGTATTTCGCATAGGCAGCCCCAGCATTTT. It codes for CASSISHRQPQHF.

The chain links TRBV6-1 to TRBJ2-5, with D perhaps being TRBD1 or TRBD2 (6 bases each). Trimming pared 10 bases from V and 3 bases from J, leaving 21 bases between. The CDR3 has 15 residues. CDR1 and CDR2 from the germline V gene are MNHNS and SASEGT. In nucleotides, the CDR3 is TGTGCCACTTGCCCAATGACAGGCGGGAAAGAGACCCAGTACTTC. It codes for CATCPMTGGKETQYF.

As for this clonotype: This may come from a read error, since a much larger clone is one base off. The missing conserved phenylalanine or tryptophan at the end of this CDR3 makes a read error likely. Written as DNA, the CDR3 is TGTGCCACCGGGACAGAGCAAGAGACCCAGTACCTC. It translates to CATGTEQETQYL. The chain is built from TRBV5-5 and TRBJ2-5, with 7 bases lining up with TRBD1. Trimming cost V 9 bases and J 2 bases; bases outside gene matches: 4. Per germline, CDR1 SGHKS and CDR2 YYEKEE (reference sequence). There are 12 residues in the CDR3.

This chain joins TRBV2 and TRBJ2-7, with D tentatively TRBD2 (5 bases). V was cut by 6 bases and J by 0 bases, with 12 bases left in between. The CDR3 sequence is 14 residues long. Germline V lookup: CDR1 SNHLY, CDR2 FYNNEI. DNA for the CDR3: TGTGCCAGCAGCCGGACCACTAGCTCCTACGAGCAGTACTTC. The encoded protein is CASSRTTSSYEQYF.

This rearrangement joins TRBV7-9 to TRBJ2-5; no reliable D call. V gave up 1 base and J gave up 1 base, with 13 bases separating them. CDR3 length: 16 amino acids. Germline V gene lookup returns CDR1 SEHNR and CDR2 FQNEAQ (reference sequence). The CDR3 sequence: CASSLEKGSGQETQYF. The CDR3 DNA sequence: TGTGCCAGCAGCTTAGAGAAAGGGTCCGGCCAAGAGACCCAGTACTTC.

A remark on this clonotype: One end of the junction does not line up with germline, which may come from a read error. The rearrangement uses TRBV14 and TRBJ1-5; D is ambiguous. CDR3 length: 15 residues. In germline, CDR1 is SGHDN, CDR2 FVKESK. The CDR3 sequence is CASSESMARNQPQHF. For the CDR3, the DNA is TGTGCCAGCAGTGAGAGCATGGCTAGAAATCAGCCTCAGCATTTT.